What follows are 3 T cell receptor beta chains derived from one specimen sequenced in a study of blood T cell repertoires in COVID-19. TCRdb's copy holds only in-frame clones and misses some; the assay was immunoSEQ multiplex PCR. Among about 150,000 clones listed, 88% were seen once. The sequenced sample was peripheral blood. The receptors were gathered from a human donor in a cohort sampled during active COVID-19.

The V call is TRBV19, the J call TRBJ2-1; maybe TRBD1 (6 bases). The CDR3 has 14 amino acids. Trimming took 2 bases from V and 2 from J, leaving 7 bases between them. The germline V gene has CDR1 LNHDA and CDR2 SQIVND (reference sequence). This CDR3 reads CASSIQGTYNEQFF. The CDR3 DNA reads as TGTGCCAGTAGTATACAGGGGACCTACAATGAGCAGTTCTTC.

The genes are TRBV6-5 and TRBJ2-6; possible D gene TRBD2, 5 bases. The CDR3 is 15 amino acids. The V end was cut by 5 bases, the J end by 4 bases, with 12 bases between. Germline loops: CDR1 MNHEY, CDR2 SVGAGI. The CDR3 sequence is CASSRESPGANVLTF. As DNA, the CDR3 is TGTGCCAGCAGTAGGGAGTCTCCCGGGGCCAACGTCCTGACTTTC.

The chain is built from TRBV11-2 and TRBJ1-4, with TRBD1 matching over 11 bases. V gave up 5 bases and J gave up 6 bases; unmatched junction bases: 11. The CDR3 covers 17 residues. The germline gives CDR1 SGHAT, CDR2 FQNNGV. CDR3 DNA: TGTGCCAGCAGCGCTAGGGTTCCGGGACAGGGGGATGAAAAACTGTTTTTT. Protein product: CASSARVPGQGDEKLFF. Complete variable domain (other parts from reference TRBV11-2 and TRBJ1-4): EAGVAQSPRYKIIEKRQSVAFWCNPISGHATLYWYQQILGQGPKLLIQFQNNGVVDDSQLPKDRFSAERLKGVDSTLKIQPAKLEDSAVYLCASSARVPGQGDEKLFFGSGTQLSVL.